This T cell receptor (beta chain) was identified during a study of cytomegalovirus exposure and HLA in healthy donors. Study as a whole: Out of around 360 genotyped donors, roughly 78% belonged to the Caucasian-associated ancestry cluster. Study-level results: A prior analysis recorded that most TCR beta V segments were productive about 87% or about 30% of the time.

In germline, CDR1 is MNHEY, CDR2 SVGAGI. There are 14 residues in the CDR3. The V end was cut by 0 bases, the J end by 10 bases, with 10 bases between. The PCR ran on 60 Vbeta and 13 Jbeta primers. Sequenced by immunoSEQ multiplex PCR; TCRdb stores in-frame clones only, minus some. The table records more than 95,000 clones, about three quarters of them present only once. For this clone: Its antigen remains unknown.

The V call is TRBV6-5, the J call TRBJ1-6, with D hard to call. Sequencing was carried out using PBMCs. This TCR was recovered from a female donor in good health and CMV-seronegative. CDR3 coding DNA: TGTGCCAGCAGTTACTCCAGGTTTGGATCACCCCTCCACTTT. Its translation: CASSYSRFGSPLHF.